The 8 T cell receptor beta chains in this list originate from one sample, sequenced in a study of cytomegalovirus exposure and HLA in healthy donors. Profiled with immunoSEQ multiplex PCR; TCRdb holds only in-frame clones, not every one. The data show around 300,000 clones, with 80% to 90% seen just once and 0.9% to 1.1% held by the top ten. Sequencing was performed on PBMCs. Every receptor here comes from a woman aged 18-35 years in good health and CMV-seronegative.

The chain recombines TRBV19 with TRBJ1-1, with 7 nucleotides matching TRBD1. The CDR3 contains 15 residues. Germline V lookup: CDR1 LNHDA, CDR2 SQIVND (reference sequence). Trimming at V came to 5 bases and at J to 5 bases, leaving 11 bases not matched to a gene. This CDR3 reads CASSPEPGRGTEAFF. The DNA of the CDR3 is TGTGCCAGTAGTCCTGAACCGGGCAGGGGGACTGAAGCTTTCTTT. The full variable domain, completed using reference TRBV19 and TRBJ1-1, is DGGITQSPKYLFRKEGQNVTLSCEQNLNHDAMYWYRQDPGQGLRLIYYSQIVNDFQKGDIAEGYSVSREKKESFPLTVTSAQKNPTAFYLCASSPEPGRGTEAFFGQGTRLTVV.

This clone was picked up one time. The CDR3 spells CAWSVDGGRNIQYF. The CDR3 DNA is TGTGCCTGGAGTGTAGACGGGGGTAGGAACATTCAGTACTTC. The chain has TRBV30 and TRBJ2-4, with D possibly TRBD2 on 6 matching bases. V was clipped by 0 bases and J by 7 bases, with 13 bases between them. This CDR3 is 14 amino acids long. In germline, CDR1 is GTSNPN, CDR2 SVGIG (reference sequence).

The V call is TRBV18, the J call TRBJ2-2, with D uncertain. V lost 1 base, J lost 5 bases, and 5 bases lay in between. CDR1 is KGHSH and CDR2 is LQKENI in the germline V gene. The CDR3 extends over 13 amino acids. This CDR3 is CASSPLSTGELFF. In DNA form, the CDR3 reads TGTGCCAGCTCACCACTTAGTACCGGGGAGCTGTTTTTT.

J is TRBJ1-6 and V is TRBV2, with D unclear. In germline, CDR1 is SNHLY, CDR2 FYNNEI. Trimming stripped 8 bases from V and 5 bases from J, with 19 bases between. The CDR3 covers 16 residues. CDR3 nucleotides: TGTGCCAGCCTAATTCCTGCGGGCTCAAATAATTCACCCCTCCACTTT. Translating it yields CASLIPAGSNNSPLHF.

Points on this clone: The sample holds other DNA sequences that translate to the same CDR3. The chain carries TRBV30 and TRBJ1-5, with a weak D call TRBD1 (6 bases). The V gene's germline CDR1 is GTSNPN and CDR2 SVGIG (reference sequence). The CDR3 is 13 residues long. V was pared by 0 bases and J by 4 bases, with 7 bases between. The CDR3 spells CAWSVQGNQPQHF. The CDR3 DNA follows: TGTGCCTGGAGTGTACAGGGTAATCAGCCCCAGCATTTT.

The CDR3 bases are TGTGCCAGCAGACAAGACAGCCTTAATGAAAAACTGTTTTTT. Its translation: CASRQDSLNEKLFF. This sequence joins TRBV2 and TRBJ1-4, with D maybe TRBD1 (5 bases). The CDR3 length is 14 residues. Trimming removed 6 bases at V and 4 bases at J, with 12 bases between. The germline V gene has CDR1 SNHLY and CDR2 FYNNEI.

V is TRBV30 and J is TRBJ2-1; TRBD2 matches 10 bases. Trimming took 4 bases from V and 9 from J; bases not matched to a gene: 12. Germline CDR1 GTSNPN, CDR2 SVGIG (reference sequence). The CDR3 contains 15 residues. The CDR3 region is CAWTIQAGGQSEQFF. As DNA, the CDR3 is TGTGCCTGGACAATCCAAGCGGGGGGGCAGAGTGAGCAGTTCTTC.

The rearrangement links TRBV20-1 to TRBJ2-1; no clear D gene. This CDR3 spans 9 amino acids. V was shortened by 3 bases and J by 10 bases, with 4 bases between the two germline ends. CDR1 and CDR2 from the germline V gene are DFQATT and SNEGSKA (reference sequence). Here the CDR3 reads CSASLEQFF. In nucleotides, the CDR3 is TGCAGTGCTAGCCTAGAGCAGTTCTTC.